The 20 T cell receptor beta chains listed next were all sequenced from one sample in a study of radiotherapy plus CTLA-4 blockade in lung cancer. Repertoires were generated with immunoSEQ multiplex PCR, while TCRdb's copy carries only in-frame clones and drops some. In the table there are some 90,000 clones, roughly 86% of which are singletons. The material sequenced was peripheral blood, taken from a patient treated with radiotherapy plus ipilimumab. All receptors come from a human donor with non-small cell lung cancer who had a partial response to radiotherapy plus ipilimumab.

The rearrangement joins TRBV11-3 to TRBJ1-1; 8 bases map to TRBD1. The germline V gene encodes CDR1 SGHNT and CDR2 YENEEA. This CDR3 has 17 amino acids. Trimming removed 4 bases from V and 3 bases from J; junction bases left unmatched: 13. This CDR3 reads CASSSGLPGQVDTEAFF. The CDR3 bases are TGTGCCAGCAGCTCCGGCCTTCCGGGACAGGTGGACACTGAAGCTTTCTTT.

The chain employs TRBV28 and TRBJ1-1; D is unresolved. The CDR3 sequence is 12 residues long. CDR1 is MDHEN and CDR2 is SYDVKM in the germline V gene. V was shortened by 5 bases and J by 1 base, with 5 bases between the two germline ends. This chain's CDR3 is CASSLKNTEAFF. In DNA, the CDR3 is TGTGCCAGCAGTCTTAAGAACACTGAAGCTTTCTTT.

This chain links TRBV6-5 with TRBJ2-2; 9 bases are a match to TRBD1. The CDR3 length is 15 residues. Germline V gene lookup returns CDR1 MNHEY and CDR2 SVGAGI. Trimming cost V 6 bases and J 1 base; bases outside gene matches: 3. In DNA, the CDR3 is TGTGCCAGCAGCCTGGGACAGGGGAACACCGGGGAGCTGTTTTTT. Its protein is CASSLGQGNTGELFF.

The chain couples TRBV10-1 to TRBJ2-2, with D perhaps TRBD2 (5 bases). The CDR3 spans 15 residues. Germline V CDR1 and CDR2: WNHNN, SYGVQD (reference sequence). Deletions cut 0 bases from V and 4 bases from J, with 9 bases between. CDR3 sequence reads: CASSESRAGTGELFF. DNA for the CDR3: TGCGCCAGCAGTGAGTCGAGGGCTGGCACCGGGGAGCTGTTTTTT.

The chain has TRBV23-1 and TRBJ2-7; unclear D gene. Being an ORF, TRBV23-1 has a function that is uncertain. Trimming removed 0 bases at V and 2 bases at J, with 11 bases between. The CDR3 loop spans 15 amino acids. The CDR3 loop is CASSQSGQKAYEQYV. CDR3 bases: TGCGCCAGCAGTCAATCTGGGCAGAAAGCCTACGAGCAGTACGTC.

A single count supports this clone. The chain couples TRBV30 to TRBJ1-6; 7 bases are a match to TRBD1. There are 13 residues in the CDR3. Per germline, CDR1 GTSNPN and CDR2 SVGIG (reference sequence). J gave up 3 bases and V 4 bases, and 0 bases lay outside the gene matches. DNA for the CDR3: TGTGCCTGGACAGGGGGCTATAATTCACCCCTCCACTTT. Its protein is CAWTGGYNSPLHF.

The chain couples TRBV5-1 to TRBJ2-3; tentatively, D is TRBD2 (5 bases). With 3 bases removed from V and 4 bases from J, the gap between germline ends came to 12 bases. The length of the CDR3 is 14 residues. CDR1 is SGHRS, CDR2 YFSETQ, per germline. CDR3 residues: CASSSVAKADTQYF. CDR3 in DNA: TGCGCCAGCAGCTCTGTAGCGAAAGCAGATACGCAGTATTTT.

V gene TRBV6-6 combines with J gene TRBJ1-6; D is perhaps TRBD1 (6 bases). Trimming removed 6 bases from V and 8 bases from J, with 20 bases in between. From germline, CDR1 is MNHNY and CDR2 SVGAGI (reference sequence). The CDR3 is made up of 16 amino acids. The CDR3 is CASSRQNPTGYSPLHF. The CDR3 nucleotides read TGTGCCAGCAGCAGACAGAACCCCACAGGGTATTCACCCCTCCACTTT.

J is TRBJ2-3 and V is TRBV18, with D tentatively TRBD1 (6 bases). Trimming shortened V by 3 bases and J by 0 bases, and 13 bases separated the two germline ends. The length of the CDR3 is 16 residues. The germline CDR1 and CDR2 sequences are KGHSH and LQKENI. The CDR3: CASSPQGQTSTDTQYF. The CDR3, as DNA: TGTGCCAGCTCACCTCAAGGACAGACTAGCACAGATACGCAGTATTTT.

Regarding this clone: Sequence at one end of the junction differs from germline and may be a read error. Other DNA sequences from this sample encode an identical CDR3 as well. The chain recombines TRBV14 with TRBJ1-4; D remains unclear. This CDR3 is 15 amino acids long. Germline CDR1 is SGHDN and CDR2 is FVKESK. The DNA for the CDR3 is TGCGCCAGCAGCCAAGATCAGAGGCGGGGAGAAAAACTGTTTTTT. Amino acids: CASSQDQRRGEKLFF.

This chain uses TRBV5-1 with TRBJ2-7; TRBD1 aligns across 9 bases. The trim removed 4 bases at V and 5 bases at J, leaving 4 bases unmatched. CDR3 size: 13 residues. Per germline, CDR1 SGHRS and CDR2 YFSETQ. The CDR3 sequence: CASSLGQGNEQYF. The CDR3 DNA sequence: TGCGCCAGCAGCCTCGGACAGGGGAACGAGCAGTACTTC. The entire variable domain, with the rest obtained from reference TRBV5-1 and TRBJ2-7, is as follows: KAGVTQTPRYLIKTRGQQVTLSCSPISGHRSVSWYQQTPGQGLQFLFEYFSETQRNKGNFPGRFSGRQFSNSRSEMNVSTLELGDSALYLCASSLGQGNEQYFGPGTRLTVT.

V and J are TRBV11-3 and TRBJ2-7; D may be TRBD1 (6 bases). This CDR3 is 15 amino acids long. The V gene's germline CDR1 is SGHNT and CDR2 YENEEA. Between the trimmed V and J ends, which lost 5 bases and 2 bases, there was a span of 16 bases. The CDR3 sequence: CASSRSGAGAYEQYF. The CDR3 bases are TGTGCCAGCAGCCGCTCAGGGGCAGGGGCCTACGAGCAGTACTTC.

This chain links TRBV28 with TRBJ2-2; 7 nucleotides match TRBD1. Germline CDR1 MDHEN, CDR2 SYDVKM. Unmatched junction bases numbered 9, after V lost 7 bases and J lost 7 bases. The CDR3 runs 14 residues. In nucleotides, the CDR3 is TGTGCCAGCACGACGCTCAGGGGGAGCGGGGAGCTGTTTTTT. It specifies CASTTLRGSGELFF.

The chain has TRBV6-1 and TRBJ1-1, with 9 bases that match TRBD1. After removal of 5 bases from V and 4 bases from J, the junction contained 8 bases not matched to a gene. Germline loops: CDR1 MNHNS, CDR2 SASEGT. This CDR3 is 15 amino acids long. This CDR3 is CASSRRTGAGTEAFF. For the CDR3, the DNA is TGTGCCAGCAGTAGGCGGACAGGGGCGGGCACTGAAGCTTTCTTT.

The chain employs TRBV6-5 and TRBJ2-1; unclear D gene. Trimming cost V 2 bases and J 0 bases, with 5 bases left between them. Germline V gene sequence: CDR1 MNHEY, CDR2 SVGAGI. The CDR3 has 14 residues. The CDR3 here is CASSYADSYNEQFF. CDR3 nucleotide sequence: TGTGCCAGCAGTTACGCGGACTCCTACAATGAGCAGTTCTTC.

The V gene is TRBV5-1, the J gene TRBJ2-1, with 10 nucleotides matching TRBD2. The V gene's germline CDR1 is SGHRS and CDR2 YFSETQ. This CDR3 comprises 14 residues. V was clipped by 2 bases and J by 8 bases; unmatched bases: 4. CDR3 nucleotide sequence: TGCGCCAGCAGCTTCTGGACTAGCGGCGATGAGCAGTTCTTC. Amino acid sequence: CASSFWTSGDEQFF.

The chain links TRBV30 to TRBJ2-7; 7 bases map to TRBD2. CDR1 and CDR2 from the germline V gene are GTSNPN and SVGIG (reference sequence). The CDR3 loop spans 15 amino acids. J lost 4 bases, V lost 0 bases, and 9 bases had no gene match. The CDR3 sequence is CAWSVEAAGVYEQYF. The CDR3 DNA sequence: TGTGCCTGGAGTGTAGAGGCGGCGGGGGTGTACGAGCAGTACTTC.

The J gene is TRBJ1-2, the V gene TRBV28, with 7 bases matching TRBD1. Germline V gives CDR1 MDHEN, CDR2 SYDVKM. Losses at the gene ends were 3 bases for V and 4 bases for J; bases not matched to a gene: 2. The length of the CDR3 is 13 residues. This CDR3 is CASSLTGSYGYTF. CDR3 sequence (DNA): TGTGCCAGCAGTTTGACAGGGAGCTATGGCTACACCTTC.

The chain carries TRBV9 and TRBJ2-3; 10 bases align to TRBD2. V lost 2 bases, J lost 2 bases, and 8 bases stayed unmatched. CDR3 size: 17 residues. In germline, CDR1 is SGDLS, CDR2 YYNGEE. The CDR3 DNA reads TGTGCCAGCAGCGTCAGGGACGGACTAGCGGCCACAGATACGCAGTATTTT. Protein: CASSVRDGLAATDTQYF.

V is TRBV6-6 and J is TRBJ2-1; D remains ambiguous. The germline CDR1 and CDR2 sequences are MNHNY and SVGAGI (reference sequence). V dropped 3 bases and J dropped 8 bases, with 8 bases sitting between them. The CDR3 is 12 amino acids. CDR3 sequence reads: CASSYLGDEQFF. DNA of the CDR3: TGTGCCAGCAGTTATCTAGGCGATGAGCAGTTCTTC.